This T cell receptor (beta chain) was sequenced for a study of T-cell reconstitution after alpha-beta-depleted transplantation in children. Per germline, CDR1 DFQATT and CDR2 SNEGSKA (reference sequence). The ends lost 6 bases at V and 2 bases at J; junction bases unmatched: 4. This CDR3 comprises 14 residues. Regarding the study as a whole: From newly produced T cells came most of the T-cell counts and diversity one year after transplant. After transplant, at about two months, alpha-beta T cells were reportedly derived from several hundred expanded graft clones.

In this sample, this clonotype turned up a few times. The antigen remains undetermined. TCRbeta library construction was performed incorporating unique molecular identifiers. A single record per CDR3 protein comes from TCRdb applying MiXCR to the PCR reads. The sample has hundreds of thousands of distinct CDR3 sequences, over 10% seen once. The chain couples TRBV20-1 to TRBJ2-6, with 7 bases identical to TRBD1. The receptor was derived from a male patient younger than 18 who had a stem cell transplant for acute myeloid leukemia, so the T cells may come from the graft donor. The sample was PBMCs, mostly from graft donor cells, taken 360 days after TCRalphabeta/CD19-depleted stem cell transplant. CDR3 region: CSAGGWAGANVLTF. Written as DNA, the CDR3 is TGCAGTGCAGGGGGCTGGGCTGGGGCCAACGTCCTGACTTTC.